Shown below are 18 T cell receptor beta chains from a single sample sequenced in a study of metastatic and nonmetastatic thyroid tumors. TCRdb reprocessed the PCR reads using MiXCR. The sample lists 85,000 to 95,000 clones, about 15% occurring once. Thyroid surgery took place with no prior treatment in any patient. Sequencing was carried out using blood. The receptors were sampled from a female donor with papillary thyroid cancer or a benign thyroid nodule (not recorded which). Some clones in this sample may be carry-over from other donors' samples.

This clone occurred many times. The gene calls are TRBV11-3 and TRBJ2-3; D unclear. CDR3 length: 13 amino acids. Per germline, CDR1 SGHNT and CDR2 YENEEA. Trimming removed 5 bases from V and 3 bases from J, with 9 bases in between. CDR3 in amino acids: CASSRRRTDTQYF. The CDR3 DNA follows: TGTGCCAGCAGCCGGCGACGTACAGATACGCAGTATTTT.

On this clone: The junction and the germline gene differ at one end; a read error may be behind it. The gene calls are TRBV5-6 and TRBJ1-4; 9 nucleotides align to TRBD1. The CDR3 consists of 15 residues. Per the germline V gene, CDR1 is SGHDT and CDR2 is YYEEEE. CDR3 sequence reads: CACSRRTGANEKLFF. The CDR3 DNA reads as TGTGCCTGCAGCAGGCGGACAGGGGCTAATGAAAAACTGTTTTTT.

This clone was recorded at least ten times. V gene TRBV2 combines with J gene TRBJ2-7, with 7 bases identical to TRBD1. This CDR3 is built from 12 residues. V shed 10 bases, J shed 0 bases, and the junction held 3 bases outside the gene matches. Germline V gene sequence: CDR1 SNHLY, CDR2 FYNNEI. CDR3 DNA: TGTGCCAATGGACAGGACTCCTACGAGCAGTACTTC. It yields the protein CANGQDSYEQYF.

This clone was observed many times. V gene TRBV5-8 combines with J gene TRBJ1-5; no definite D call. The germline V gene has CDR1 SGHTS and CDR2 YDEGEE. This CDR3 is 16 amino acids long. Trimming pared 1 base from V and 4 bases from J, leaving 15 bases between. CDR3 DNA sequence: TGTGCCAGCAGCTTGTTGGGCGGCTCTTCTAATCAGCCCCAGCATTTT. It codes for CASSLLGGSSNQPQHF.

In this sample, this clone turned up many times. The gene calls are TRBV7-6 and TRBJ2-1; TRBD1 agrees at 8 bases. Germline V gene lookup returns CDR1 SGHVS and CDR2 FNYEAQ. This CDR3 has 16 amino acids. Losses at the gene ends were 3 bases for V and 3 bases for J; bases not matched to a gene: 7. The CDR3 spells CASSFVGTGLYNEQFF. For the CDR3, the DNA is TGTGCCAGCAGCTTTGTTGGGACAGGCCTCTACAATGAGCAGTTCTTC.

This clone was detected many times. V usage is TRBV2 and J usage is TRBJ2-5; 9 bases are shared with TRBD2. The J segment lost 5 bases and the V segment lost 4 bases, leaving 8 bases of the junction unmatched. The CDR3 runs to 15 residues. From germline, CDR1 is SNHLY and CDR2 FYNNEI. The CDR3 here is CASSAQAGGVETQYF. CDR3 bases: TGTGCCAGCAGTGCCCAGGCGGGGGGGGTGGAGACCCAGTACTTC.

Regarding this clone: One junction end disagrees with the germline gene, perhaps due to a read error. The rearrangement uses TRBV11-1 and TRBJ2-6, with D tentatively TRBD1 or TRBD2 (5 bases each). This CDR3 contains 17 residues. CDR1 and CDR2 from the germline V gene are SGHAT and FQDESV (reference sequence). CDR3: CASSLSIGGSGANVLTF. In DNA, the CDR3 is TGTGCCAGCAGCTTATCAATCGGCGGGTCTGGGGCCAACGTCCTTACTTTC. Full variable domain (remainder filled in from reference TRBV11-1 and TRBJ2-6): EAEVAQSPRYKITEKSQAVAFWCDPISGHATLYWYRQILGQGPELLVQFQDESVVDDSQLPKDRFSAERLKGVDSTLKIQPAELGDSAMYLCASSLSIGGSGANVLTFGAGSRLTVL.

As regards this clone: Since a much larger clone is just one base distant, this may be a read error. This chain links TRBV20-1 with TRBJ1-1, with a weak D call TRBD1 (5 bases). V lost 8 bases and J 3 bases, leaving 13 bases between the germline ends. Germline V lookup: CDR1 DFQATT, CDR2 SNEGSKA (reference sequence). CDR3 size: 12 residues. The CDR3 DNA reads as TGCAGTTCCCCCCGGGGGGACACTGAAGCTTTCTTT. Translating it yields CSSPRGDTEAFF.

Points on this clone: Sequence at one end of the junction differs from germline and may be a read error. CDR3 in amino acids: CSASVGAYQDTQYF. CDR3 nucleotides: TGCAGTGCTAGTGTCGGGGCGTACCAAGACACCCAGTACTTC. The chain is built from TRBV20-1 and TRBJ2-5, with D perhaps matching TRBD1 or TRBD2 (5 bases each). Germline V gives CDR1 DFQATT, CDR2 SNEGSKA (reference sequence). The CDR3 is 14 amino acids.

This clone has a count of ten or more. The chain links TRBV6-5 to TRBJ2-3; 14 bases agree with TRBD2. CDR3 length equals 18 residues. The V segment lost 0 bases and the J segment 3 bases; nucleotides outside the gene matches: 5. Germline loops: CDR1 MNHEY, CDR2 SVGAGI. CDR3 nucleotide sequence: TGTGCCAGCAGTTACTCGGGGAGACTAGCGGGGGGGACAGATACGCAGTATTTT. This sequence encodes CASSYSGRLAGGTDTQYF.

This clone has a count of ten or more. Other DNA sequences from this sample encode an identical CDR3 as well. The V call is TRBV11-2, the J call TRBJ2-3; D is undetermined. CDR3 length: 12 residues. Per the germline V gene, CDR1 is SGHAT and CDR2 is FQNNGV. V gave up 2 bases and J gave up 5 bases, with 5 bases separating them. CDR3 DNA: TGTGCCAGCAGCTTATTGTTAGATACGCAGTATTTT. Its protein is CASSLLLDTQYF.

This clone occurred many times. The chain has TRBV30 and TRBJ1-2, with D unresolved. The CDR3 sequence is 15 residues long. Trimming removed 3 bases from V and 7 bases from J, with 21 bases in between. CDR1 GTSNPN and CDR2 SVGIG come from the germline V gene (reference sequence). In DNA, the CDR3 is TGTGCCTGGAGCGCCCTCCATGCCGCGCCGGGTGGCTACACCTTC. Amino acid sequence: CAWSALHAAPGGYTF. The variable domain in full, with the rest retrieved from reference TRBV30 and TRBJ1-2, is SQTIHQWPATLVQPVGSPLSLECTVEGTSNPNLYWYRQAAGRGLQLLFYSVGIGQISSEVPQNLSASRPQDRQFILSSKKLLLSDSGFYLCAWSALHAAPGGYTFGSGTRLTVV.

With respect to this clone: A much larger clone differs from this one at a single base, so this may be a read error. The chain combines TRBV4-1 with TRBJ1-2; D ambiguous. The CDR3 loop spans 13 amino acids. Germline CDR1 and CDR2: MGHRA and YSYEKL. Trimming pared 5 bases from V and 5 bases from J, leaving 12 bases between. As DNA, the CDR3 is TGCGCCAGCAGCTCCCCGGGGAGTTATGGCTACACCTTC. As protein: CASSSPGSYGYTF.

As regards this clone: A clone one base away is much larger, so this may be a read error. The CDR3 sequence: CASSIWTAGELFF. The CDR3 DNA reads as TGTGCCAGCAGCATCTGGACGGCCGGGGAGCTGTTTTTT. The V gene is TRBV7-2, the J gene TRBJ2-2; unclear D gene. CDR1 SGHTA and CDR2 FQGNSA come from the germline V gene. This CDR3 comprises 13 residues. V lost 5 bases to trimming and J lost 6 bases, with 10 bases between them. Full variable domain (missing parts from reference TRBV7-2 and TRBJ2-2): GAGVSQSPSNKVTEKGKDVELRCDPISGHTALYWYRQSLGQGLEFLIYFQGNSAPDKSGLPSDRFSAERTGGSVSTLTIQRTQQEDSAVYLCASSIWTAGELFFGEGSRLTVL.

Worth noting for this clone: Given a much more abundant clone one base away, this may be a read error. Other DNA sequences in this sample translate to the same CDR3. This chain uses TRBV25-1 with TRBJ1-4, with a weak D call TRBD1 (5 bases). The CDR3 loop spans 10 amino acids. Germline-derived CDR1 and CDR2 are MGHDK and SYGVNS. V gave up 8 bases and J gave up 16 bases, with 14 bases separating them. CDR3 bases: TGTGCCAGCTGGGGGGGATTCTGGTTTTTT. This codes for CASWGGFWFF.

This CDR3 reads CSARDLGETQYF. CDR3 nucleotides: TGCAGTGCTAGAGATTTGGGGGAGACCCAGTACTTC. The V gene is TRBV20-1, the J gene TRBJ2-5; D is undetermined. The germline V and J ends were trimmed by 0 bases and 5 bases, with 7 bases remaining between them. The CDR3 has 12 residues. Germline CDR1 and CDR2: DFQATT and SNEGSKA (reference sequence).

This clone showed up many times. The CDR3 is CASSYSGNSGNTIYF. The DNA of the CDR3 is TGTGCCAGCAGTTACTCCGGCAACTCTGGAAACACCATATATTTT. The chain links TRBV6-5 to TRBJ1-3, with unresolved D. V was shortened by 0 bases and J by 0 bases, with 6 bases between the two germline ends. The CDR3 is 15 amino acids. Per the germline V gene, CDR1 is MNHEY and CDR2 is SVGAGI.

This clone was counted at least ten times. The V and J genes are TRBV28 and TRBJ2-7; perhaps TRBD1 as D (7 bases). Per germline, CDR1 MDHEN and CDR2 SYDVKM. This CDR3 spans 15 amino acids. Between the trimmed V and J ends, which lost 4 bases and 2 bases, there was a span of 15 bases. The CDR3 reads CASSSGGSGPYEQYF. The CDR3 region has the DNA TGTGCCAGCAGTTCAGGGGGTAGCGGACCCTACGAGCAGTACTTC.